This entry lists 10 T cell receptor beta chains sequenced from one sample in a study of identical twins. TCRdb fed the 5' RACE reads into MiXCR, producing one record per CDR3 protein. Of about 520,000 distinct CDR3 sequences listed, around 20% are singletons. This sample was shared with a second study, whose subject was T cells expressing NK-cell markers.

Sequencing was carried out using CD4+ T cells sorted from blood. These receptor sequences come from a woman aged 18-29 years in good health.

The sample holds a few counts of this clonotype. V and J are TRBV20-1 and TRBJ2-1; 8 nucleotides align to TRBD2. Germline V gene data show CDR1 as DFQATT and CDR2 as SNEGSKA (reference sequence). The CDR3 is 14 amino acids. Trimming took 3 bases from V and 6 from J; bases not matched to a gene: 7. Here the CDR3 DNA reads TGCAGTGCTAGCCCGGGAGGGGCATTCAATGAGCAGTTCTTC. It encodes CSASPGGAFNEQFF.

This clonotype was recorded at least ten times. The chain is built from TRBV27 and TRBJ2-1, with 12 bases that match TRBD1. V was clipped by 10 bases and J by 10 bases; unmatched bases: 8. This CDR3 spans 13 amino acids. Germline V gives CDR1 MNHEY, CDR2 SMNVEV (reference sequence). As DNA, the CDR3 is TGTGCCACCAAGGGACAGGGGGCAGCCGAGCAGTTCTTC. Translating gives CATKGQGAAEQFF.

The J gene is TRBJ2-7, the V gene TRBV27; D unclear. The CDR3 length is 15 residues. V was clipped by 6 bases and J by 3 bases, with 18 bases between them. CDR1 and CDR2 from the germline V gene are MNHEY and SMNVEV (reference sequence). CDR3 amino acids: CASSLSGVLIYEQYF. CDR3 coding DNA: TGTGCCAGCAGCCTAAGTGGGGTCCTAATCTACGAGCAGTACTTC.

CDR3 in DNA: TGCAGTGCTAGGGGGCGGGAGAACGAGCAGTACTTC. This gives the protein CSARGRENEQYF. The gene calls are TRBV20-1 and TRBJ2-7; 7 nucleotides agree with TRBD2. The CDR3 totals 12 residues. J was trimmed by 5 bases and V by 3 bases; bases with no gene match: 4. Germline loops: CDR1 DFQATT, CDR2 SNEGSKA (reference sequence).

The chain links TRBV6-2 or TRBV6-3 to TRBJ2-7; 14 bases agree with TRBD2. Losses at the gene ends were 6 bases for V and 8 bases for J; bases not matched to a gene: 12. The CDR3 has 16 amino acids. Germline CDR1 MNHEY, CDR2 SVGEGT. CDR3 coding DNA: TGTGCCAGCAGCCAGCCCGGGACTAGCGGGAGTAGGAAGCAGTACTTC. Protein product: CASSQPGTSGSRKQYF.

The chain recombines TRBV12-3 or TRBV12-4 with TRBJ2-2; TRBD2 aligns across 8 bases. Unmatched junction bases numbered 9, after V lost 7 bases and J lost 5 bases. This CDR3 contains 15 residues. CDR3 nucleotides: TGTGCCAGCATCTTCGGGGTAGCGGGGACCGGGGAGCTGTTTTTT. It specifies CASIFGVAGTGELFF.

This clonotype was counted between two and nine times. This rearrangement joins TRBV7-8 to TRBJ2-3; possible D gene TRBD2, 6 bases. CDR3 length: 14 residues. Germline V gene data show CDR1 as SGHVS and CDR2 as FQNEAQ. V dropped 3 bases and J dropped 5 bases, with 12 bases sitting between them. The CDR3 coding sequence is TGTGCCAGCAGCTTGGGGCGGGATGAAGATACGCAGTATTTT. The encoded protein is CASSLGRDEDTQYF.

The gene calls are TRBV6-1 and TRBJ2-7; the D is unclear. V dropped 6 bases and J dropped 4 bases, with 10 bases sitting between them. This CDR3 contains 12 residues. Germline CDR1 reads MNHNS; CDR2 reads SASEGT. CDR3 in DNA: TGTGCCAGCAGAACCGAAAGGTACGAGCAGTACTTC. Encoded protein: CASRTERYEQYF.

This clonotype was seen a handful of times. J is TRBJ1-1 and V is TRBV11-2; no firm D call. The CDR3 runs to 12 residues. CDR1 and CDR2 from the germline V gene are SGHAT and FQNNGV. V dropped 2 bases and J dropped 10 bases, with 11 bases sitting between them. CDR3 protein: CASSLSAGSAFF. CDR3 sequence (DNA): TGTGCCAGCAGCTTATCGGCAGGTTCAGCTTTCTTT.

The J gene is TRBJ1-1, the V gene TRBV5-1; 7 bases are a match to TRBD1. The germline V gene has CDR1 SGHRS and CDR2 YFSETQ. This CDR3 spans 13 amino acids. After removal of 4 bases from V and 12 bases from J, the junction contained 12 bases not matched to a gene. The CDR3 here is CASSAKGADRTFF. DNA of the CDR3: TGCGCCAGCAGCGCAAAGGGGGCGGATAGGACTTTCTTT.